A selection of T cell receptor beta chains follows, all from one sample in a study of PD-L1 blockade in urothelial cancer. Using immunoSEQ multiplex PCR, the repertoire was profiled, and TCRdb retains in-frame clones only, with some absent. The sample includes around 50,000 clones, around 85% of them seen just once. The source was PBMCs, collected around atezolizumab (anti-PD-L1) treatment. The receptor set was obtained from a man in his fifties or sixties with urothelial cancer. CDR3s leave out the opening cysteine and the closing phenylalanine or tryptophan. Clone sizes are given selectively: once, few, many, or a class where the clone is expanded.

clone_size | v_call | cdr3_length | cdr3_aa
- | TRBV7-9 | 12 | ASSFRTTATEAF
- | TRBV19 | 12 | ASSQGTGAYEQY
- | TRBV5-4 | 13 | ASSLVEGLAGEQY
- | TRBV30 | 13 | AWSIYDRLNTEAF
- | TRBV11-2 | 12 | ASRAGVGLGEAF
- | TRBV27 | 13 | ASSLLGDTHREQY
- | TRBV12-5 | 11 | ASGLRQDYGYT
- | TRBV12-5 | 16 | ASGLVQGGTSPYNEQF
- | TRBV7-8 | 10 | ASSLGGSEQY
- | TRBV9 | 14 | ASSVAVGGPRNTIY
- | TRBV11-2 | 13 | ASSLNSYSGNTIY
- | TRBV6-5 | 11 | ASSQTWSETQY
few | TRBV7-2 | 13 | ASSLAGGREYEQF
- | TRBV5-1 | 12 | ASSLTSGRDTQY
- | TRBV5-1 | 13 | ASSPMSLVKETQY
- | TRBV21-1 | 11 | ASSKEGGNTQY
once | TRBV20-1 | 9 | SANRDNEQF
- | TRBV6-5 | 12 | ASSSLGTEITQY
- | TRBV10-1 | 12 | ASSETDRDYEQY
- | TRBV28 | 11 | ASRLGSGNTIY
- | TRBV13 | 14 | ASSSPLDRGDNEQF
- | TRBV9 | 12 | ASSVGSSNQPQH
- | TRBV9 | 12 | ASSVADSNYGYT
- | TRBV5-4 | 10 | ATPGENYGYT
- | TRBV5-5 | 13 | ASSLASGSTGELF
- | TRBV5-5 | 11 | ASSQGVNTEAF
few | TRBV19 | 12 | ASRGRRETGELF
- | TRBV28 | 13 | ASRSGTGSSYEQY
- | TRBV5-1 | 14 | ASSRASLAGADEQY